This TCR beta chain was recorded in a study of CD8+ T cells in alopecia areata. General observations from the study: Among the top 100, expanded CD8+ clones, as well as scalp clonality, were significantly decreased by tofacitinib.

To note about this clone: Its target is unknown.

The CDR3 contains 13 residues. Germline V gene data show CDR1 as SQVTM and CDR2 as ANQGSEA. V lost 3 bases and J 4 bases, leaving 10 bases between the germline ends. Treatment in this sample: oral pan-JAK inhibitor, 5-10 mg twice daily. Extraction and reverse transcription of RNA yielded cDNA as the sequencing template. TCRdb's table, derived via immunoSEQ multiplex PCR, lists solely in-frame clones and lacks some. The sample lists some 120,000 clones, over 55% occurring once. The chain employs TRBV29-1 and TRBJ2-1, with D possibly TRBD1 on 6 matching bases. Source: CD4+ T cells sorted from blood, taken at week 4, from a patient treated with tofacitinib. This receptor was obtained from a human donor with alopecia areata. CDR3 sequence (DNA): TGCAGCGTTGACGCACAGGGTTACAATGAGCAGTTCTTC. This gives the protein CSVDAQGYNEQFF.